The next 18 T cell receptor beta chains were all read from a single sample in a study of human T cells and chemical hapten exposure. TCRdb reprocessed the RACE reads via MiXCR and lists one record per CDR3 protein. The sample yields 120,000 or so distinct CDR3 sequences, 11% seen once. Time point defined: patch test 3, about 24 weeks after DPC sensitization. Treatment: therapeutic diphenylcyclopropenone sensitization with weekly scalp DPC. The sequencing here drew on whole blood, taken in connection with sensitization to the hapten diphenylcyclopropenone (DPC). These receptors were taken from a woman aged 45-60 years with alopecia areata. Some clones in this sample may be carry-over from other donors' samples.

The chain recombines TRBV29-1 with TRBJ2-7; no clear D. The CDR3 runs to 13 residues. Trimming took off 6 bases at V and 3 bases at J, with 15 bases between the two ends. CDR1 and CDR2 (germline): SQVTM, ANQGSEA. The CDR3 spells CSVTHVVNYEQYF. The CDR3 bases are TGCAGCGTGACACATGTGGTCAACTACGAGCAGTACTTC.

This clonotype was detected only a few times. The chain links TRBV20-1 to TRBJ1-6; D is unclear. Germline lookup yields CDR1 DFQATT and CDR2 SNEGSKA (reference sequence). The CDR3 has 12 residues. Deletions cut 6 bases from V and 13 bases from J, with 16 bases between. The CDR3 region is CSAQPNLKPLHF. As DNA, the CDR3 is TGCAGTGCCCAGCCAAACCTGAAGCCCCTCCACTTT.

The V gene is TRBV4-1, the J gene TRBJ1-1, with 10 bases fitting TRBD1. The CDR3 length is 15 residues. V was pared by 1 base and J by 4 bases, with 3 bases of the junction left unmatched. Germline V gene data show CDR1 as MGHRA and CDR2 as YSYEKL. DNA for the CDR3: TGCGCCAGCAGCCAAGTAGGACAGGGGGGCACTGAAGCTTTCTTT. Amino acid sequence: CASSQVGQGGTEAFF.

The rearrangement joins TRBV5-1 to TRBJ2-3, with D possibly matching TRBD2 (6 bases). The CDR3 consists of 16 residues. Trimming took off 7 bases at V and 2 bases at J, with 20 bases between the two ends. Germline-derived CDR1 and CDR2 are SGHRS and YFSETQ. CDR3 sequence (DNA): TGCGCCAGCCATGGGGATCAAGGGACTGCCACAGATACGCAGTATTTT. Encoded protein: CASHGDQGTATDTQYF. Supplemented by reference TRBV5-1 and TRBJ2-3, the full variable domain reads KAGVTQTPRYLIKTRGQQVTLSCSPISGHRSVSWYQQTPGQGLQFLFEYFSETQRNKGNFPGRFSGRQFSNSRSEMNVSTLELGDSALYLCASHGDQGTATDTQYFGPGTRLTVL.

The CDR3 DNA reads as TGTGCCAGCAGCCAGCCGGGACAGGATAATGAAAAACTGTTTTTT. This translates into CASSQPGQDNEKLFF. V usage is TRBV7-9 and J usage is TRBJ1-4; 8 bases align to TRBD1. The CDR3 extends over 15 amino acids. Looked up from germline, CDR1 is SEHNR and CDR2 is FQNEAQ (reference sequence). J lost 4 bases, V lost 5 bases, and 6 bases had no gene match.

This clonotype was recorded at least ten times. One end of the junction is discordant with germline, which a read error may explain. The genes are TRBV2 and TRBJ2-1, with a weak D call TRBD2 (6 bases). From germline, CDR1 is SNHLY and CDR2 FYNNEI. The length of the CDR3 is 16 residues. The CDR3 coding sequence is TGTGCCAGCAGTGAAGAGCCACGTCTATTGGGTGGCGGGGTAGTATTC. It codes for CASSEEPRLLGGGVVF.

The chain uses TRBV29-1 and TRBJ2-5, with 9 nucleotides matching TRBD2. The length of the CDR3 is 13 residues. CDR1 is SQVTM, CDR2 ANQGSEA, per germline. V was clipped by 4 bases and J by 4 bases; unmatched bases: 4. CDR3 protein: CSVVRGGGETQYF. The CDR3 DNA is TGCAGCGTTGTACGCGGGGGGGGAGAGACCCAGTACTTC.

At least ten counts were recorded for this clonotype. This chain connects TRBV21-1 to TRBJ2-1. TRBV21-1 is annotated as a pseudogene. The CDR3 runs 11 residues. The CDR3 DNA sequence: TGTGCCACCGCCGTGCATTATGAGCAGTTCTTC. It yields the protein CATAVHYEQFF.

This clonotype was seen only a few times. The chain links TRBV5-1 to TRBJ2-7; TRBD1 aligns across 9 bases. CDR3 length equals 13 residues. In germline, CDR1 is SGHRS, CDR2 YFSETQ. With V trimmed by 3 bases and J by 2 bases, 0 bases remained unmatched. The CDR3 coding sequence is TGCGCCAGCAGCTGGGACAGGGCCTACGAGCAGTACTTC. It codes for CASSWDRAYEQYF.

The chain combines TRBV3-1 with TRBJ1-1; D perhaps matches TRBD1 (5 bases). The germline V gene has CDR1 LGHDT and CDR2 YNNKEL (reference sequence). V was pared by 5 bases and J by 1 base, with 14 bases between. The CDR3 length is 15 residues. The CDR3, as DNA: TGTGCCAGCAGCTCATCAGGGTTCTCGAACACTGAAGCTTTCTTT. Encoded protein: CASSSSGFSNTEAFF. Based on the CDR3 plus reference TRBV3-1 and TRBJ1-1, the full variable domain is DTAVSQTPKYLVTQMGNDKSIKCEQNLGHDTMYWYKQDSKKFLKIMFSYNNKELIINETVPNRFSPKSPDKAHLNLHINSLELGDSAVYFCASSSSGFSNTEAFFGQGTRLTVV.

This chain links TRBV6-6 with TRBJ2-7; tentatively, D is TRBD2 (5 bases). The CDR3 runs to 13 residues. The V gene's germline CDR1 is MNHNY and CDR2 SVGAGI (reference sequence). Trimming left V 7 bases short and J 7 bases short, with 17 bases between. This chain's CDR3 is CASKPRGFGEQYF. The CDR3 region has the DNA TGTGCCAGCAAACCCCGGGGTTTCGGGGAGCAGTACTTC.

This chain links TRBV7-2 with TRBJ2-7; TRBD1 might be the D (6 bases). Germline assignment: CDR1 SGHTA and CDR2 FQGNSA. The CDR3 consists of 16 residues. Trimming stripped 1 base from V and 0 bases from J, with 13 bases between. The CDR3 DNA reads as TGTGCCAGCAGCTTAGGCCCAGGGGCGAGCTCCTACGAGCAGTACTTC. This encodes CASSLGPGASSYEQYF.

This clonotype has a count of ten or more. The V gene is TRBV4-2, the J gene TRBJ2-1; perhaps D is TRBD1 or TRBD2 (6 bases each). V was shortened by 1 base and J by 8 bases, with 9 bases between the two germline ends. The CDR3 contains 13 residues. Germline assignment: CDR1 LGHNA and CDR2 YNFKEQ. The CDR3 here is CASSQAGADEQFF. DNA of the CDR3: TGTGCCAGCAGCCAAGCGGGGGCGGATGAGCAGTTCTTC.

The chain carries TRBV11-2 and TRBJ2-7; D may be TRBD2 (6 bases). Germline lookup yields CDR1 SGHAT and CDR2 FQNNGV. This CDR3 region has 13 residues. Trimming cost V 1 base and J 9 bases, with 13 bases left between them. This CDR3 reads CASSLVGGAGQYF. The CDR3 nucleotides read TGTGCCAGCAGCTTAGTCGGGGGAGCAGGGCAGTACTTC. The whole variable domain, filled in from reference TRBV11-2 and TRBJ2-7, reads EAGVAQSPRYKIIEKRQSVAFWCNPISGHATLYWYQQILGQGPKLLIQFQNNGVVDDSQLPKDRFSAERLKGVDSTLKIQPAKLEDSAVYLCASSLVGGAGQYFGPGTRLTVT.

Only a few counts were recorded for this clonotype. CDR3 in amino acids: CAISDSPNSPLHF. CDR3 coding DNA: TGTGCCATCAGTGACTCCCCCAATTCACCCCTCCACTTT. This chain connects TRBV10-3 to TRBJ1-6; no reliable D call. V was trimmed by 3 bases and J by 7 bases, leaving 7 bases between them. This CDR3 is built from 13 residues. Germline V gene data show CDR1 as ENHRY and CDR2 as SYGVKD.

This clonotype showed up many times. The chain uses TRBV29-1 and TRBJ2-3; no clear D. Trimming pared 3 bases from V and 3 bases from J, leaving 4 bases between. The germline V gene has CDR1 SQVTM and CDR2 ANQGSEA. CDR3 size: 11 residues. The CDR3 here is CSVDLTDTQYF. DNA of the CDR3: TGCAGCGTTGACCTGACAGATACGCAGTATTTT.

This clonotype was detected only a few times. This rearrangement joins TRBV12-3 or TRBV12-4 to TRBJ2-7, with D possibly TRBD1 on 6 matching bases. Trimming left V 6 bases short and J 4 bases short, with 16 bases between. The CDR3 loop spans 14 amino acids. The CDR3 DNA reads TGTGCCAGCAGCTCCCAGGGGCCGGGATACGAGCAGTACTTC. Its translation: CASSSQGPGYEQYF.

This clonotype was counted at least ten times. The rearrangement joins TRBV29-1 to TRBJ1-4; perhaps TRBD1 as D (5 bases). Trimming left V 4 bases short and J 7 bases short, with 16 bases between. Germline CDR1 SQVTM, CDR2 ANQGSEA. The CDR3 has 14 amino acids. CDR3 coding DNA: TGCAGCGTTGGAGGGGCAGGGTTAGGTGAAAAACTGTTTTTT. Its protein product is CSVGGAGLGEKLFF.